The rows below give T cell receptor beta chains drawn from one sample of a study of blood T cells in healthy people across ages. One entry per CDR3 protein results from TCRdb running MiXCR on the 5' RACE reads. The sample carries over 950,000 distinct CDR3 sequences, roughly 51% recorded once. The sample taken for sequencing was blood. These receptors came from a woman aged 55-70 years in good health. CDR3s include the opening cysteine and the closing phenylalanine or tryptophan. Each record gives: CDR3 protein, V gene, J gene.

CDR3aa: CATSTYRTGPGGPTDTQYF; v_gene: TRBV15; j_gene: TRBJ2-3
CDR3aa: CASSRTSGSLNEQFF; v_gene: TRBV6-4; j_gene: TRBJ2-1
CDR3aa: CASRADSTDTQYF; v_gene: TRBV6-5; j_gene: TRBJ2-3
CDR3aa: CAGGSHYEQYF; v_gene: TRBV28; j_gene: TRBJ2-7
CDR3aa: CASSLENGIQYF; v_gene: TRBV11-2; j_gene: TRBJ2-3
CDR3aa: CASSQPWGPNQPQHF; v_gene: TRBV28; j_gene: TRBJ1-5
CDR3aa: CASSLAAGADTQYF; v_gene: TRBV5-1; j_gene: TRBJ2-3
CDR3aa: CASSHPDRLRNTIYF; v_gene: TRBV4-1; j_gene: TRBJ1-3
CDR3aa: CAWSVPTDSAYEQYF; v_gene: TRBV30; j_gene: TRBJ2-7
CDR3aa: CASSESGGGRASGVRTDTQYF; v_gene: TRBV6-1; j_gene: TRBJ2-3
CDR3aa: CAWSVWWETQHF; v_gene: TRBV30; j_gene: TRBJ1-5
CDR3aa: CSAGGWYEQYF; v_gene: TRBV29-1; j_gene: TRBJ2-7
CDR3aa: CASSPRLGTASYEQYF; v_gene: TRBV7-2; j_gene: TRBJ2-7
CDR3aa: CASSEGLTSGSHEQYF; v_gene: TRBV9; j_gene: TRBJ2-7
CDR3aa: CSVGRAGYEQYF; v_gene: TRBV29-1; j_gene: TRBJ2-7
CDR3aa: CASSLLAGSIDTQYF; v_gene: TRBV7-2; j_gene: TRBJ2-3
CDR3aa: CVSSLALAGSGYTF; v_gene: TRBV7-9; j_gene: TRBJ1-2
CDR3aa: CASKKRQGLSPLHF; v_gene: TRBV5-1; j_gene: TRBJ1-6
CDR3aa: CAISESNRGVGQEQFF; v_gene: TRBV10-3; j_gene: TRBJ2-1
CDR3aa: CSASPRGGVGDTQYF; v_gene: TRBV20-1; j_gene: TRBJ2-3
CDR3aa: CASRRGHEQFF; v_gene: TRBV13; j_gene: TRBJ2-1
CDR3aa: CAWSVGDSIPYEQYF; v_gene: TRBV30; j_gene: NA
CDR3aa: CASSHLVDNEQFF; v_gene: TRBV3-1; j_gene: TRBJ2-1
CDR3aa: CSAIGTGRGHKSPLHF; v_gene: TRBV20-1; j_gene: TRBJ1-6
CDR3aa: CASSYWTSGDNEQFF; v_gene: TRBV6-6; j_gene: TRBJ2-1
CDR3aa: CAGSQDSWGTENEKLFF; v_gene: TRBV4-3; j_gene: TRBJ1-4
CDR3aa: CASSQLAGNYNEQFF; v_gene: TRBV6-2/TRBV6-3; j_gene: TRBJ2-1
CDR3aa: CASKWQRGSEDTDTQYF; v_gene: TRBV27; j_gene: TRBJ2-3
CDR3aa: CASSLGQNRTYEQYF; v_gene: TRBV7-4; j_gene: NA
CDR3aa: CSAPPRNSYNEQFF; v_gene: TRBV20-1; j_gene: TRBJ2-1
CDR3aa: CASGLARERGLAGANSTGELFF; v_gene: TRBV12-5; j_gene: TRBJ2-2
CDR3aa: CASSQNYPSGVNNEQFF; v_gene: TRBV4-1; j_gene: TRBJ2-1
CDR3aa: CSASVAAAKSIQYF; v_gene: TRBV20-1; j_gene: TRBJ2-4
CDR3aa: CASSSLDVPPYEQYF; v_gene: TRBV7-9; j_gene: NA
CDR3aa: CASSRTDFSEQYF; v_gene: TRBV27; j_gene: TRBJ2-7
CDR3aa: CATSDGTSDYEQYF; v_gene: TRBV24-1; j_gene: TRBJ2-7
CDR3aa: CASSSTSSRLLNIQYF; v_gene: TRBV6-5; j_gene: TRBJ2-4
CDR3aa: CASGWGGTNYGYTF; v_gene: TRBV6-5; j_gene: TRBJ1-2
CDR3aa: CASSEQGFEQFF; v_gene: TRBV2; j_gene: TRBJ2-1
CDR3aa: CAISESEGVGYGYTF; v_gene: TRBV10-3; j_gene: TRBJ1-2
CDR3aa: CASNPRGPGSYGYTF; v_gene: TRBV12-3/TRBV12-4; j_gene: TRBJ1-2
CDR3aa: CASSPQLANNEQFF; v_gene: TRBV19; j_gene: TRBJ2-1
CDR3aa: CASSLGDPAGKLFF; v_gene: TRBV5-1; j_gene: TRBJ1-4
CDR3aa: CASSSDRGPLETQYF; v_gene: TRBV5-1; j_gene: TRBJ2-5
CDR3aa: CASRLGSGNTIYF; v_gene: TRBV7-2; j_gene: TRBJ1-3
CDR3aa: CASSFAVGRVGVEGTEAFF; v_gene: TRBV28; j_gene: TRBJ1-1
CDR3aa: CASSEGLTGSTDTQYF; v_gene: TRBV2; j_gene: TRBJ2-3
CDR3aa: CASSFLGRARWETQYF; v_gene: TRBV5-1; j_gene: NA
CDR3aa: CSVDRSDGEQFF; v_gene: TRBV29-1; j_gene: TRBJ2-1
CDR3aa: CSATTGQGNQPQHF; v_gene: TRBV20-1; j_gene: TRBJ1-5
CDR3aa: CASSPSTGSLSYGYTF; v_gene: TRBV3-1; j_gene: TRBJ1-2
CDR3aa: CASSRSLNFRTDTQYF; v_gene: TRBV7-2; j_gene: TRBJ2-3
CDR3aa: CASSGGASSYNEQFF; v_gene: TRBV10-2; j_gene: TRBJ2-1